This entry is about one T cell receptor beta chain. Participant-given clinical history determined each cohort assignment. J lost 9 bases, V lost 0 bases, and 4 bases had no gene match. Germline-derived CDR1 and CDR2 are MNHEY and SVGAGI. This CDR3 contains 13 residues. This sample is part of a study of blood T cell repertoires in COVID-19. On the study more broadly: The United States, Italy and Spain supplied acute and convalescent COVID-19 samples.

Method: immunoSEQ multiplex PCR; TCRdb's copy keeps in-frame clones and lacks some. The profile covers 300,000 to 500,000 clones, with 88% appearing a single time and 2% to 2.5% taken by the ten largest. This TCR was sampled from a middle-aged woman with acute COVID-19. The chain uses TRBV6-5 and TRBJ2-7, with 8 bases lining up with TRBD1. Specimen: PBMCs or T cells enriched from blood (not recorded which). The CDR3 loop is CASSYSGQDWQYF. CDR3 DNA: TGTGCCAGCAGTTACTCGGGACAGGACTGGCAGTACTTC.